The 24 T cell receptor beta chains below were found in one sample sequenced in a study of early stage breast cancer tumors. Profiling relied on immunoSEQ multiplex PCR, and the TCRdb table lists in-frame clones only, not all of them. Of tens of thousands of clones in the sample, 60% to 85% are singletons; the top ten hold more than 3%. The sample was blood. Every receptor here comes from a person younger than 45 with breast cancer.

The chain links TRBV6-5 to TRBJ2-5; D is perhaps TRBD1 (5 bases). Trimming took off 0 bases at V and 5 bases at J, with 10 bases between the two ends. Germline V lookup: CDR1 MNHEY, CDR2 SVGAGI. The CDR3 runs to 14 residues. In nucleotides, the CDR3 is TGTGCCAGCAGTTACTCAGGTGGGGCTGAGACCCAGTACTTC. Translation gives CASSYSGGAETQYF.

For this clone: At the DNA level, this CDR3 is encoded by other sequences in the same sample as well. The chain employs TRBV2 and TRBJ1-3; 10 nucleotides align to TRBD1. The junction had 0 bases not matched to a gene; V was cut back by 4 bases and J by 0 bases. This CDR3 comprises 15 residues. CDR1 is SNHLY, CDR2 FYNNEI, per germline. Here the CDR3 DNA reads TGTGCCAGCAGTGGGGACAGGGGCTCTGGAAACACCATATATTTT. It yields the protein CASSGDRGSGNTIYF.

The rearrangement joins TRBV27 to TRBJ1-6, with TRBD1 matching over 8 bases. The CDR3 sequence is 16 residues long. Germline CDR1 and CDR2: MNHEY and SMNVEV (reference sequence). V trimming: 2 bases; J trimming: 5 bases; junction bases outside the gene matches: 5. The CDR3 region has the DNA TGTGCCAGCAGTTTAGGCAGGGGGCTTGATAATTCACCCCTCCACTTT. Protein product: CASSLGRGLDNSPLHF.

This sequence joins TRBV19 and TRBJ2-7; D not resolved. Germline loops: CDR1 LNHDA, CDR2 SQIVND (reference sequence). Trimming stripped 5 bases from V and 0 bases from J, with 14 bases between. There are 15 residues in the CDR3. The CDR3 nucleotides are TGTGCCAGTAGTCCTGCGTGGGGAAGCTCCTACGAGCAGTACTTC. This sequence encodes CASSPAWGSSYEQYF.

The genes are TRBV9 and TRBJ2-2, with TRBD2 matching 8 bases. Unmatched junction bases numbered 3, after V lost 1 base and J lost 4 bases. Germline V lookup: CDR1 SGDLS, CDR2 YYNGEE. The CDR3 extends over 15 amino acids. The CDR3 DNA reads TGTGCCAGCAGCGTAACTAGCGGTAGCACCGGGGAGCTGTTTTTT. Encoded protein: CASSVTSGSTGELFF.

The chain couples TRBV29-1 to TRBJ2-5; 9 nucleotides agree with TRBD2. V lost 2 bases, J lost 5 bases, and 12 bases stayed unmatched. CDR1 SQVTM and CDR2 ANQGSEA come from the germline V gene. The CDR3 has 16 amino acids. The CDR3 sequence is CSVEIGSSGIGETQYF. The CDR3 region has the DNA TGCAGCGTTGAAATTGGTTCTAGCGGGATTGGGGAGACCCAGTACTTC. The variable domain in full, completed from reference TRBV29-1 and TRBJ2-5, reads SAVISQKPSRDICQRGTSLTIQCQVDSQVTMMFWYRQQPGQSLTLIATANQGSEATYESGFVIDKFPISRPNLTFSTLTVSNMSPEDSSIYLCSVEIGSSGIGETQYFGPGTRLLVL.

The chain carries TRBV19 and TRBJ2-2; 10 nucleotides match TRBD2. CDR1 and CDR2 from the germline V gene are LNHDA and SQIVND (reference sequence). The CDR3 extends over 14 amino acids. V shed 7 bases and J 7 bases; nucleotides not matched to a gene: 6. The CDR3 sequence: CASKLAGNHGELFF. The CDR3 coding sequence is TGTGCCAGTAAACTAGCGGGAAATCACGGGGAGCTGTTTTTT.

This rearrangement joins TRBV18 to TRBJ1-4; D remains unclear. Germline loops: CDR1 KGHSH, CDR2 LQKENI. The CDR3 spans 16 residues. V was pared by 4 bases and J by 5 bases, with 17 bases between. CDR3 loop: CASSLLHPRRNEKLFF. CDR3 nucleotides: TGTGCCAGCTCACTCCTCCACCCCAGGCGAAATGAAAAACTGTTTTTT.

The chain combines TRBV6-5 with TRBJ2-7; 10 nucleotides align to TRBD1. The CDR3 totals 15 residues. The germline CDR1 and CDR2 sequences are MNHEY and SVGAGI. Losses at the gene ends were 6 bases for V and 2 bases for J; bases not matched to a gene: 7. CDR3 DNA: TGTGCCAGCAGAGCCCCGGGACAGGGGCCCTACGAGCAGTACTTC. Its translation is CASRAPGQGPYEQYF.

The J gene is TRBJ1-5, the V gene TRBV6-5, with no clear D. Germline CDR1 reads MNHEY; CDR2 reads SVGAGI. The CDR3 is 14 amino acids. V lost 2 bases, J lost 1 base, and 6 bases lay in between. CDR3 DNA: TGTGCCAGCAGTTACGGGCAGAGCAATCAGCCCCAGCATTTT. Protein product: CASSYGQSNQPQHF.

The V and J genes are TRBV7-9 and TRBJ2-1; 13 bases match TRBD2. Germline CDR1 is SEHNR and CDR2 is FQNEAQ (reference sequence). V lost 5 bases and J lost 0; bases outside the gene matches: 7. This CDR3 has 18 residues. Written as DNA, the CDR3 is TGTGCCAGCAGCCTCGGACTAGCGGGAGTTAGCTCCTACAATGAGCAGTTCTTC. Its protein product is CASSLGLAGVSSYNEQFF.

V and J are TRBV30 and TRBJ1-1, with TRBD1 matching 9 bases. The CDR3 has 15 amino acids. The trim removed 4 bases at V and 0 bases at J, leaving 6 bases unmatched. Germline-derived CDR1 and CDR2 are GTSNPN and SVGIG (reference sequence). The CDR3 sequence: CAWNSQGALNTEAFF. As DNA, the CDR3 is TGTGCCTGGAACTCACAGGGGGCTTTGAACACTGAAGCTTTCTTT. The full variable domain, with the rest looked up from reference TRBV30 and TRBJ1-1, is SQTIHQWPATLVQPVGSPLSLECTVEGTSNPNLYWYRQAAGRGLQLLFYSVGIGQISSEVPQNLSASRPQDRQFILSSKKLLLSDSGFYLCAWNSQGALNTEAFFGQGTRLTVV.

The V and J genes are TRBV10-3 and TRBJ2-3; TRBD1 matches at 8 bases. The CDR3 loop spans 15 amino acids. Trimming removed 2 bases from V and 5 bases from J; junction bases left unmatched: 6. CDR1 ENHRY and CDR2 SYGVKD come from the germline V gene. DNA of the CDR3: TGTGCCATCAGTGAGCTAGGACAGGGTAGAGATACGCAGTATTTT. Encoded protein: CAISELGQGRDTQYF.

The chain recombines TRBV29-1 with TRBJ2-3, with TRBD2 identical over 9 bases. The CDR3 has 16 amino acids. Germline V gives CDR1 SQVTM, CDR2 ANQGSEA. Losses at the gene ends were 0 bases for V and 3 bases for J; bases not matched to a gene: 7. The CDR3, as DNA: TGCAGCGTTGAAGATCTTAGCGGGAGTCGGACAGATACGCAGTATTTT. It specifies CSVEDLSGSRTDTQYF.

This clone came up once. This sequence joins TRBV7-8 and TRBJ2-6; tentatively, D is TRBD1 (5 bases). Germline CDR1 is SGHVS and CDR2 is FQNEAQ. V was clipped by 4 bases and J by 0 bases, with 13 bases between them. The CDR3 consists of 17 residues. The CDR3: CASSSTVQGSGANVLTF. The CDR3 bases are TGTGCCAGCAGCTCTACAGTTCAGGGCTCTGGGGCCAACGTCCTGACTTTC. Full variable domain (missing parts from reference TRBV7-8 and TRBJ2-6): GAGVSQSPRYKVAKRGQDVALRCDPISGHVSLFWYQQALGQGPEFLTYFQNEAQLDKSGLPSDRFFAERPEGSVSTLKIQRTQQEDSAVYLCASSSTVQGSGANVLTFGAGSRLTVL.

V is TRBV18 and J is TRBJ2-5; D gene ambiguous. Germline assignment: CDR1 KGHSH and CDR2 LQKENI. The CDR3 runs to 12 residues. With 3 bases removed from V and 0 bases from J, the gap between germline ends came to 2 bases. The CDR3 is CASSPYQETQYF. CDR3 nucleotides: TGTGCCAGCTCACCGTACCAAGAGACCCAGTACTTC.

The CDR3 protein is CASSGTENTEAFF. Written as DNA, the CDR3 is TGTGCCAGCAGCGGTACGGAGAACACTGAAGCTTTCTTT. This chain connects TRBV5-6 to TRBJ1-1; no firm D call. This CDR3 is 13 amino acids long. The germline gives CDR1 SGHDT, CDR2 YYEEEE. Trimming removed 4 bases from V and 1 base from J, with 8 bases in between.

This clone was picked up one time. The chain links TRBV11-2 to TRBJ2-7; 8 nucleotides line up with TRBD1. V trimming: 1 base; J trimming: 3 bases; junction bases outside the gene matches: 2. Germline V gene data show CDR1 as SGHAT and CDR2 as FQNNGV. This CDR3 comprises 14 residues. The CDR3 nucleotides read TGTGCCAGCAGCTTAGGGACAGGGTACTACGAGCAGTACTTC. It specifies CASSLGTGYYEQYF.

This rearrangement joins TRBV7-2 to TRBJ2-5; the match to TRBD2 covers 8 bases. The germline gives CDR1 SGHTA, CDR2 FQGNSA. After removal of 1 base from V and 2 bases from J, the junction contained 9 bases not matched to a gene. The CDR3 consists of 17 residues. The CDR3 DNA reads as TGTGCCAGCAGCTTAGGTTCCAGCGGGAGCCCGCAAGAGACCCAGTACTTC. Encoded protein: CASSLGSSGSPQETQYF. Supplemented by reference TRBV7-2 and TRBJ2-5, the full variable domain reads GAGVSQSPSNKVTEKGKDVELRCDPISGHTALYWYRQSLGQGLEFLIYFQGNSAPDKSGLPSDRFSAERTGGSVSTLTIQRTQQEDSAVYLCASSLGSSGSPQETQYFGPGTRLLVL.

This chain joins TRBV30 and TRBJ1-2; 7 bases align to TRBD1. The junction had 9 bases not matched to a gene; V was cut back by 7 bases and J by 7 bases. Germline CDR1 and CDR2: GTSNPN and SVGIG (reference sequence). The CDR3 has 12 residues. CDR3 sequence reads: CASGMTGSGYTF. As DNA, the CDR3 is TGTGCCTCTGGGATGACAGGGTCTGGCTACACCTTC.

The V gene is TRBV21-1, the J gene TRBJ1-4. TRBV21-1 is assigned pseudogene status. The CDR3 length is 14 residues. The DNA of the CDR3 is TGTGCCAGCAGGTCTCCGATCCCCAATGAAAAACTGTTTTTT. Residues: CASRSPIPNEKLFF.

This chain connects TRBV5-4 to TRBJ1-3; D uncertain. The CDR3 has 12 residues. Trimming cost V 5 bases and J 8 bases, with 11 bases left between them. Germline V gene sequence: CDR1 SGHNT, CDR2 YYREEE (reference sequence). DNA of the CDR3: TGTGCCAGCAGGCACACCGTTCACACCATATATTTT. Its translation: CASRHTVHTIYF.

This rearrangement joins TRBV18 to TRBJ2-1; D remains unclear. This CDR3 is 17 amino acids long. V was pared by 2 bases and J by 0 bases, with 14 bases between. The germline V gene encodes CDR1 KGHSH and CDR2 LQKENI. The CDR3 loop reads CASSPIPTKSSYNEQFF. The CDR3 coding sequence is TGTGCCAGCTCACCAATACCCACTAAGAGCTCCTACAATGAGCAGTTCTTC.

This clone was recorded a few times. V is TRBV30 and J is TRBJ1-5; D is uncertain. Trimming took off 7 bases at V and 1 base at J, with 11 bases between the two ends. The CDR3 runs to 13 residues. The germline V gene encodes CDR1 GTSNPN and CDR2 SVGIG (reference sequence). The CDR3 here is CAYRRESNQPQHF. The DNA of the CDR3 is TGTGCCTACCGGCGGGAGAGCAATCAGCCCCAGCATTTT.